The 25 T cell receptor beta chains listed next were all sequenced from one sample in a study of siplizumab effects on memory and regulatory T cells. The assay was immunoSEQ multiplex PCR, and TCRdb's table has in-frame clones only and misses some. This table has approximately 82,000 clones, about nine tenths appearing once. The sample taken for sequencing was Tregs sorted from blood. The receptors derive from a human donor in good health.

The J gene is TRBJ1-1, the V gene TRBV7-3; 7 bases are shared with TRBD1. Germline lookup yields CDR1 SGHTA and CDR2 FQGTGA. CDR3 length equals 16 residues. The V and J ends lost 5 bases and 1 base, in that order; junction bases with no gene match: 10. In DNA, the CDR3 is TGTGCCAGCAGCCCTGGGGGGAGGGACAGGAACACTGAAGCTTTCTTT. Translated: CASSPGGRDRNTEAFF.

The chain has TRBV5-1 and TRBJ2-7; TRBD2 aligns across 7 bases. V lost 5 bases, J lost 2 bases, and 7 bases stayed unmatched. This CDR3 has 14 residues. Germline V CDR1 and CDR2: SGHRS, YFSETQ. CDR3 loop: CASSPGGTPYEQYF. As DNA, the CDR3 is TGCGCCAGCAGTCCGGGGGGAACCCCCTACGAGCAGTACTTC. Drawing the rest from reference TRBV5-1 and TRBJ2-7, the complete variable domain is KAGVTQTPRYLIKTRGQQVTLSCSPISGHRSVSWYQQTPGQGLQFLFEYFSETQRNKGNFPGRFSGRQFSNSRSEMNVSTLELGDSALYLCASSPGGTPYEQYFGPGTRLTVT.

The chain combines TRBV5-8 with TRBJ2-1; 12 nucleotides match TRBD2. The CDR3 runs 20 residues. V gave up 0 bases and J gave up 1 base; unmatched junction bases: 11. In germline, CDR1 is SGHTS, CDR2 YDEGEE. The CDR3 loop reads CASSLGTSGALKPSYNEQFF. CDR3 DNA sequence: TGTGCCAGCAGCTTGGGGACTAGCGGGGCCCTAAAACCTTCCTACAATGAGCAGTTCTTC.

The chain recombines TRBV6-1 with TRBJ2-5; tentative D call: TRBD1 (5 bases). V was shortened by 2 bases and J by 5 bases, with 15 bases between the two germline ends. Germline V gene lookup returns CDR1 MNHNS and CDR2 SASEGT. This CDR3 is built from 15 residues. The CDR3 DNA reads as TGTGCCAGCAGTGAATGGGCAGGGTTAAGGGAGACCCAGTACTTC. Encoded protein: CASSEWAGLRETQYF.

The genes are TRBV2 and TRBJ2-2; 10 bases are a match to TRBD1. The CDR3 length is 14 residues. In germline, CDR1 is SNHLY, CDR2 FYNNEI. V shed 6 bases, J shed 7 bases, and the junction held 5 bases outside the gene matches. The CDR3 DNA reads TGTGCCAGCAGGTCCGGGACAGGGGTCGGGGAGCTGTTTTTT. It translates to CASRSGTGVGELFF.

Here the CDR3 reads CASSLGQGQGYTF. The DNA of the CDR3 is TGTGCCAGCAGCCTAGGACAGGGGCAAGGCTACACCTTC. The gene calls are TRBV7-2 and TRBJ1-2; 9 bases are a match to TRBD1. CDR3 length equals 13 residues. Germline V gives CDR1 SGHTA, CDR2 FQGNSA. The junction had 6 bases not matched to a gene; V was cut back by 5 bases and J by 8 bases.

This chain connects TRBV2 to TRBJ1-6; a weak D match, TRBD1 (5 bases). The germline V gene has CDR1 SNHLY and CDR2 FYNNEI. Trimming left V 3 bases short and J 3 bases short, with 9 bases between. The CDR3 is made up of 15 amino acids. The CDR3 protein is CASSDIGVYNSPLHF. CDR3 DNA sequence: TGTGCCAGCAGTGACATAGGGGTCTATAATTCACCCCTCCACTTT. Variable domain in full (rest from reference TRBV2 and TRBJ1-6): EPEVTQTPSHQVTQMGQEVILRCVPISNHLYFYWYRQILGQKVEFLVSFYNNEISEKSEIFDDQFSVERPDGSNFTLKIRSTKLEDSAMYFCASSDIGVYNSPLHFGNGTRLTVT.

As DNA, the CDR3 is TGTGCCAGCAGTTTCGTGGGTGAAGCTTTCTTT. This codes for CASSFVGEAFF. This chain uses TRBV28 with TRBJ1-1; D not resolved. V shed 3 bases and J shed 7 bases, with 6 bases lying between them. CDR3 length equals 11 residues. Germline V gene sequence: CDR1 MDHEN, CDR2 SYDVKM. The full variable domain, with the rest looked up from reference TRBV28 and TRBJ1-1, is DVKVTQSSRYLVKRTGEKVFLECVQDMDHENMFWYRQDPGLGLRLIYFSYDVKMKEKGDIPEGYSVSREKKERFSLILESASTNQTSMYLCASSFVGEAFFGQGTRLTVV.

The V gene is TRBV6-5, the J gene TRBJ1-1, with 12 nucleotides matching TRBD1. From germline, CDR1 is MNHEY and CDR2 SVGAGI. The J segment lost 9 bases and the V segment lost 3 bases, leaving 2 bases of the junction unmatched. This CDR3 comprises 13 residues. CDR3 coding DNA: TGTGCCAGCAGTTATTGGGACAGGGGGCAAGCTTTCTTT. Translated, it gives CASSYWDRGQAFF.

The rearrangement links TRBV7-2 to TRBJ2-3; D is ambiguous. The V gene lost 0 bases and the J gene lost 6 bases, with 13 bases spanning the gap. The CDR3 runs to 15 residues. Per germline, CDR1 SGHTA and CDR2 FQGNSA. Here the CDR3 DNA reads TGTGCCAGCAGCTTAGCAGGGATAGATCCCGATACGCAGTATTTT. Translating gives CASSLAGIDPDTQYF.

In this sample, this clone turned up once. The chain links TRBV23-1 to TRBJ1-5, with D uncertain. TRBV23-1 is assigned to the ORF class and has an uncertain function. V was clipped by 8 bases and J by 3 bases, with 11 bases between them. The CDR3 sequence is 13 residues long. The CDR3 protein is CASLRSYNQPQHF. The CDR3 DNA is TGCGCCAGCCTTAGAAGCTACAATCAGCCCCAGCATTTT.

The chain recombines TRBV5-4 with TRBJ2-7; 11 bases agree with TRBD2. This CDR3 has 15 amino acids. V gave up 0 bases and J gave up 3 bases; unmatched junction bases: 2. Per germline, CDR1 SGHNT and CDR2 YYREEE (reference sequence). CDR3 sequence reads: CASSLGLAGIYEQYF. The CDR3 nucleotides are TGTGCCAGCAGCTTGGGACTAGCGGGGATCTACGAGCAGTACTTC.

Of note for this clone: This could be a read error, since a much larger clone is one nucleotide away. The CDR3, as DNA: TGTGCCAGTAGTCGAGACCGGGGCGACATTGAAGCTTTCTTT. This gives the protein CASSRDRGDIEAFF. V usage is TRBV19 and J usage is TRBJ1-1; possible D gene TRBD1, 5 bases. With 5 bases removed from V and 7 bases from J, the gap between germline ends came to 17 bases. This CDR3 spans 14 amino acids. In germline, CDR1 is LNHDA, CDR2 SQIVND (reference sequence).

The J gene is TRBJ1-2, the V gene TRBV7-9; D is uncertain. The CDR3 spans 10 residues. V lost 4 bases and J 11 bases, leaving 8 bases between the germline ends. CDR1 SEHNR and CDR2 FQNEAQ come from the germline V gene (reference sequence). The CDR3 protein is CASSSRIYTF. As DNA, the CDR3 is TGTGCCAGCAGCTCGAGGATTTACACCTTC.

This rearrangement joins TRBV6-5 to TRBJ1-1; D uncertain. Trimming stripped 4 bases from V and 4 bases from J, with 13 bases between. CDR1 and CDR2 from the germline V gene are MNHEY and SVGAGI. The CDR3 runs to 14 residues. Here the CDR3 reads CASSLEGWGTEAFF. CDR3 sequence (DNA): TGTGCCAGCAGTTTGGAGGGCTGGGGCACTGAAGCTTTCTTT.

The V and J genes are TRBV30 and TRBJ2-3, with D possibly matching TRBD1 (5 bases). The V and J ends lost 4 bases and 2 bases respectively, with 13 bases between them. The V gene's germline CDR1 is GTSNPN and CDR2 SVGIG (reference sequence). The CDR3 loop spans 14 amino acids. The CDR3 protein is CAWTQGVYTDTQYF. CDR3 nucleotide sequence: TGTGCCTGGACCCAAGGGGTCTACACAGATACGCAGTATTTT.

This clone appeared a single time. The rearrangement uses TRBV5-6 and TRBJ1-2; D unresolved. Trimming took off 5 bases at V and 4 bases at J, with 6 bases between the two ends. Per germline, CDR1 SGHDT and CDR2 YYEEEE. This CDR3 comprises 11 residues. CDR3 protein: CASSRGYGYTF. CDR3 bases: TGTGCCAGCAGTCGCGGCTATGGCTACACCTTC.

The chain employs TRBV19 and TRBJ2-3, with D hard to call. V was cut by 5 bases and J by 4 bases, with 10 bases left in between. CDR3 length equals 13 residues. Looked up from germline, CDR1 is LNHDA and CDR2 is SQIVND (reference sequence). The CDR3 region is CASSVTRADTQYF. The DNA for the CDR3 is TGTGCCAGTAGTGTAACTCGGGCAGATACGCAGTATTTT. Complete variable domain (other parts from reference TRBV19 and TRBJ2-3): DGGITQSPKYLFRKEGQNVTLSCEQNLNHDAMYWYRQDPGQGLRLIYYSQIVNDFQKGDIAEGYSVSREKKESFPLTVTSAQKNPTAFYLCASSVTRADTQYFGPGTRLTVL.

The rearrangement uses TRBV5-6 and TRBJ1-5; no clear D. Germline-derived CDR1 and CDR2 are SGHDT and YYEEEE. Trimming shortened V by 2 bases and J by 4 bases, and 10 bases separated the two germline ends. The CDR3 length is 14 residues. The CDR3 region is CASSLTRGNQPQHF. The CDR3 DNA reads as TGTGCCAGCAGCTTAACAAGAGGGAATCAGCCCCAGCATTTT. The full variable domain, rest sourced from reference TRBV5-6 and TRBJ1-5, is DAGVTQSPTHLIKTRGQQVTLRCSPKSGHDTVSWYQQALGQGPQFIFQYYEEEERQRGNFPDRFSGHQFPNYSSELNVNALLLGDSALYLCASSLTRGNQPQHFGDGTRLSIL.

The rearrangement links TRBV4-1 to TRBJ2-2; D ambiguous. The CDR3 sequence is 12 residues long. V dropped 4 bases and J dropped 6 bases, with 6 bases sitting between them. Germline loops: CDR1 MGHRA, CDR2 YSYEKL. CDR3: CASSPPAGELFF. CDR3 coding DNA: TGCGCCAGCAGCCCCCCGGCCGGGGAGCTGTTTTTT.

The chain is built from TRBV27 and TRBJ1-2; no reliable D call. Germline values: CDR1 MNHEY, CDR2 SMNVEV (reference sequence). This CDR3 has 14 amino acids. Trimming stripped 2 bases from V and 2 bases from J, with 9 bases between. The CDR3 DNA sequence: TGTGCCAGCAGTTTAAAATCGGGAAACTATGGCTACACCTTC. This sequence encodes CASSLKSGNYGYTF.

The gene calls are TRBV28 and TRBJ2-5, with D possibly being TRBD2 (6 bases). The CDR3 is made up of 15 amino acids. The germline V gene has CDR1 MDHEN and CDR2 SYDVKM. Between the trimmed V and J ends, which lost 6 bases and 7 bases, there was a span of 21 bases. The CDR3 DNA reads TGTGCCAGCAGACCCCCCGGGACTTACGGGGGGACCCAGTACTTC. Its translation is CASRPPGTYGGTQYF.

The chain combines TRBV5-6 with TRBJ2-5; D is unresolved. The V gene's germline CDR1 is SGHDT and CDR2 YYEEEE. There are 14 residues in the CDR3. The V end was cut by 0 bases, the J end by 2 bases, with 8 bases between. In DNA form, the CDR3 reads TGTGCCAGCAGCTTGGCAACACCTCAAGAGACCCAGTACTTC. Translated, it gives CASSLATPQETQYF.

The chain combines TRBV6-1 with TRBJ1-2; 8 bases line up with TRBD1. Per the germline V gene, CDR1 is MNHNS and CDR2 is SASEGT. The ends lost 5 bases at V and 2 bases at J; junction bases unmatched: 7. The CDR3 sequence is 15 residues long. In DNA, the CDR3 is TGTGCCAGCAGTAACGGACAGGGACTGAACTATGGCTACACCTTC. Translated, it gives CASSNGQGLNYGYTF.

This sequence joins TRBV5-1 and TRBJ2-7; the D is unclear. The germline V and J ends were trimmed by 0 bases and 2 bases, with 9 bases remaining between them. This CDR3 contains 14 residues. Looked up from germline, CDR1 is SGHRS and CDR2 is YFSETQ. The CDR3 DNA reads as TGCGCCAGCAGCTTGGGCCAGGTTGCCTACGAGCAGTACTTC. Protein product: CASSLGQVAYEQYF.